One sample yielded the 7 T cell receptor beta chains listed below, sequenced in a study of T cell responses to AZD1222 COVID-19 vaccine. Sequenced by immunoSEQ multiplex PCR; TCRdb stores in-frame clones only, minus some. Of 140,000 to 150,000 clones listed, more than 80% are singletons. Sequences were derived from peripheral blood, sampled on day 0 of AZD1222 vaccination. The receptors come from an adult in good health.

J is TRBJ1-1 and V is TRBV12-3 or TRBV12-4; D remains unclear. The CDR3 length is 12 residues. Between the trimmed V and J ends, which lost 3 bases and 5 bases, there was a span of 7 bases. CDR3 residues: CASSLGRTEAFF. The CDR3 DNA reads TGTGCCAGCAGTTTGGGAAGAACTGAAGCTTTCTTT.

The chain employs TRBV13 and TRBJ1-2; TRBD1 might be the D (5 bases). V was clipped by 1 base and J by 4 bases, with 10 bases between them. The V gene's germline CDR1 is PRHDT and CDR2 FYEKMQ (reference sequence). The CDR3 loop spans 14 amino acids. CDR3 protein: CASSLVQERYGYTF. CDR3 nucleotides: TGTGCCAGCAGCTTAGTACAGGAACGCTATGGCTACACCTTC.

The genes are TRBV12-5 and TRBJ1-3; maybe TRBD1 (5 bases). The V and J ends lost 4 bases and 8 bases respectively, with 21 bases between them. Germline V gene data show CDR1 as LGHNT and CDR2 as FRNRAP. The CDR3 contains 16 residues. The CDR3 DNA follows: TGTGCTAGTGGTTCAATGGGGGGGGAGGGTCGACACACCATATATTTT. Protein: CASGSMGGEGRHTIYF.

CDR3 sequence reads: CATSRDTSGGYNEQFF. The CDR3 nucleotides read TGTGCCACCAGCAGAGACACTAGCGGGGGGTACAATGAGCAGTTCTTC. The chain recombines TRBV15 with TRBJ2-1; 12 nucleotides match TRBD2. The V segment lost 0 bases and the J segment 4 bases; nucleotides outside the gene matches: 1. This CDR3 is built from 16 residues. Germline CDR1 LNHNV, CDR2 YYDKDF (reference sequence).

The rearrangement uses TRBV6-5 and TRBJ1-6; unclear D gene. The V end lost 6 bases, the J end lost 3 bases, and 12 bases lay between the germline ends. Germline V lookup: CDR1 MNHEY, CDR2 SVGAGI. There are 15 residues in the CDR3. Here the CDR3 DNA reads TGTGCCAGCAGGCCGGCAGGAATCTATAATTCACCCCTCCACTTT. It encodes CASRPAGIYNSPLHF.

For the CDR3, the DNA is TGTGCCAGCTCACCTAACAGGGACTACGAGCAGTACTTC. This encodes CASSPNRDYEQYF. The rearrangement uses TRBV18 and TRBJ2-7, with D possibly TRBD1 on 6 matching bases. Germline V lookup: CDR1 KGHSH, CDR2 LQKENI. Trimming removed 3 bases from V and 3 bases from J, with 9 bases in between. The CDR3 has 13 residues.

The V and J genes are TRBV19 and TRBJ1-5; D possibly corresponds to TRBD1 (5 bases). Germline CDR1 reads LNHDA; CDR2 reads SQIVND (reference sequence). Trimming took 5 bases from V and 0 from J, leaving 11 bases between them. The CDR3 length is 15 residues. The CDR3 sequence is CASSWGINSNQPQHF. The CDR3, as DNA: TGTGCCAGTAGTTGGGGGATCAATAGCAATCAGCCCCAGCATTTT. Drawing the rest from reference TRBV19 and TRBJ1-5, the complete variable domain is DGGITQSPKYLFRKEGQNVTLSCEQNLNHDAMYWYRQDPGQGLRLIYYSQIVNDFQKGDIAEGYSVSREKKESFPLTVTSAQKNPTAFYLCASSWGINSNQPQHFGDGTRLSIL.